This TCR beta chain appears in the sequencing data of a study of blood T cell repertoires in COVID-19. The CDR3 runs to 13 residues. With V trimmed by 4 bases and J by 9 bases, 3 bases remained unmatched. Looked up from germline, CDR1 is SGHTA and CDR2 is FQGTGA. Some clones are missing from TCRdb's copy, which holds only in-frame ones; the method was immunoSEQ multiplex PCR. The sample shows 62,000 or so clones, around 86% of them seen only once. This sequence was found in a woman aged 55-69 years with acute or convalescent COVID-19. The sample taken for sequencing was peripheral blood. The rearrangement uses TRBV7-3 and TRBJ2-1; TRBD2 agrees at 10 bases. Here the CDR3 reads CASSWTSGGEQFF. Written as DNA, the CDR3 is TGTGCCAGCAGCTGGACTAGCGGCGGTGAGCAGTTCTTC.